This T cell receptor beta chain was retrieved from a study of CD8+ T cells in alopecia areata. Study as a whole: Treatment of the treated patients consisted of oral tofacitinib, 5 to 10 mg twice daily. Dosing spanned 6 to 18 months on tofacitinib, then 6 months off drug. Study-wide findings and caveats: Patients showed less clear TCR sequence sharing than mice, possibly partly because of HLA diversity.

cDNA serving as the sequencing template came from extracted, reverse transcribed RNA. The table came from immunoSEQ multiplex PCR; TCRdb's copy has only in-frame clones and leaves some out. There are a few hundred thousand clones in the sample; less than 80% occur only once, and approximately 1.2% lies in the top ten. T lymphocytes (CD4+ and CD8+) were sorted from PBMCs. Germline CDR1 and CDR2: GTSNPN and SVGIG (reference sequence). V was pared by 2 bases and J by 2 bases, with 10 bases between. CDR3 size: 13 residues. This clone has more than one count but fewer than ten. Antigen: not known. Additional DNA sequences in this sample encode the identical CDR3.

Sequencing was performed on CD4+ T cells sorted from blood, taken at week 0. J is TRBJ2-7 and V is TRBV30; no clear D. This sequence was found in a human donor with alopecia areata. Here the CDR3 reads CAWSSGVPYEQYF. In nucleotides, the CDR3 is TGTGCCTGGAGTTCAGGTGTACCCTACGAGCAGTACTTC.